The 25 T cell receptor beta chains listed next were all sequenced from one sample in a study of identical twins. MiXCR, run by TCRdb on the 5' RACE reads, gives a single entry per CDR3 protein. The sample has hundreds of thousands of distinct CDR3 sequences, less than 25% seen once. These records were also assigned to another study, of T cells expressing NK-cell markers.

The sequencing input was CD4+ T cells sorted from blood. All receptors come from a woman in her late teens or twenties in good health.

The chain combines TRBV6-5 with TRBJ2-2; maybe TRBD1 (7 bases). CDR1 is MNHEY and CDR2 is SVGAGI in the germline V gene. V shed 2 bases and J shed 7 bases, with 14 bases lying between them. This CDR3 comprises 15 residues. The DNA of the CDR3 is TGTGCCAGCAGTTACCAACAGGGGAGGATCGGGGAGCTGTTTTTT. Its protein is CASSYQQGRIGELFF.

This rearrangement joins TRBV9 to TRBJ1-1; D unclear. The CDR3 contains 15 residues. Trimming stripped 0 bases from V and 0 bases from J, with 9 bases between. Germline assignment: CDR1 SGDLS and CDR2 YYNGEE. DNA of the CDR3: TGTGCCAGCAGCGTAGCTGAGAGACTGAACACTGAAGCTTTCTTT. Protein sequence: CASSVAERLNTEAFF.

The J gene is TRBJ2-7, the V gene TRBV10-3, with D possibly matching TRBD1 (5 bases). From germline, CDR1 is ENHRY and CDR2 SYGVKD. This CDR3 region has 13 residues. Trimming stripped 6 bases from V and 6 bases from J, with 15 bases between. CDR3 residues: CAISQGFDGEQYF. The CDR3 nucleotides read TGTGCCATCAGCCAGGGATTTGACGGCGAGCAGTACTTC.

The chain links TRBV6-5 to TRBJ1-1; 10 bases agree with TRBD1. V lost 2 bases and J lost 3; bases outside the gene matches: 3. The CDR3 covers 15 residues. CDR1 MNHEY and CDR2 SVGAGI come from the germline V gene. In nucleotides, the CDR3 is TGTGCCAGCAGTTACCCGGACAGGGGGGACACTGAAGCTTTCTTT. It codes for CASSYPDRGDTEAFF.

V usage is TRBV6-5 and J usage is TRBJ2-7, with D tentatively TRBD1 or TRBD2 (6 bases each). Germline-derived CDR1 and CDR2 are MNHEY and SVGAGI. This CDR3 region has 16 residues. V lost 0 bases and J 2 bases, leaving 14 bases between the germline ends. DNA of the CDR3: TGTGCCAGCAGTTACTCATCGGGACGGGGGCCCTACGAGCAGTACTTC. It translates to CASSYSSGRGPYEQYF.

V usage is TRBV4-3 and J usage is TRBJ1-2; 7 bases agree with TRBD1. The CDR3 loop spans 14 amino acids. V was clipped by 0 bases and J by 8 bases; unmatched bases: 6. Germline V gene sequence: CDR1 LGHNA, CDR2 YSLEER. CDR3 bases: TGCGCCAGCAGCCAAGATGACAGGGAAGGCGGCTACACCTTC. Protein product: CASSQDDREGGYTF.

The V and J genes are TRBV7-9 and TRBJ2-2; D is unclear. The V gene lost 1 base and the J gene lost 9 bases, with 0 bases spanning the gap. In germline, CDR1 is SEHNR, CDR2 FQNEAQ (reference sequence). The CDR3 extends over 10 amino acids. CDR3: CASSLGELFF. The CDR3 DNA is TGTGCCAGCAGCTTAGGGGAGCTGTTTTTT.

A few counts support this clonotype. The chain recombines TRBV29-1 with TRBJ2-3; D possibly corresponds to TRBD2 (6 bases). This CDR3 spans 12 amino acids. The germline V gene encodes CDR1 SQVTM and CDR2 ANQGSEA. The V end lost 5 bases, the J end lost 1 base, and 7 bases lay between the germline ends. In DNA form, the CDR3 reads TGCAGCGTTCAGCGGGGCACAGATACGCAGTATTTT. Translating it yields CSVQRGTDTQYF.

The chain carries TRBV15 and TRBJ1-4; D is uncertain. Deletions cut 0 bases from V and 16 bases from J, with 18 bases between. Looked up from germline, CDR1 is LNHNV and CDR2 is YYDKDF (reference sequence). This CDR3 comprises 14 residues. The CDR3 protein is CATSRDRVASVAFF. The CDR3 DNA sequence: TGTGCCACCAGCAGAGATCGGGTGGCGTCCGTAGCGTTTTTT.

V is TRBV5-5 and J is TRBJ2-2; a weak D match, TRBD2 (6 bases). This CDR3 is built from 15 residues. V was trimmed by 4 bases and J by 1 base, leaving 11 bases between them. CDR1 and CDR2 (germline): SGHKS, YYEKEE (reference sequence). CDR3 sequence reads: CASSPAAGNTGELFF. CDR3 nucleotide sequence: TGTGCCAGCAGCCCGGCAGCGGGGAACACCGGGGAGCTGTTTTTT.

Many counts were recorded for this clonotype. The CDR3 region is CASSLATSNYGYTF. The CDR3 nucleotides are TGTGCCAGCAGCTTAGCGACATCTAACTATGGCTACACCTTC. The chain uses TRBV7-9 and TRBJ1-2; D is undetermined. The ends were cut back, 0 bases at V and 0 bases at J, with 5 bases in the middle. Germline loops: CDR1 SEHNR, CDR2 FQNEAQ (reference sequence). The CDR3 loop spans 14 amino acids.

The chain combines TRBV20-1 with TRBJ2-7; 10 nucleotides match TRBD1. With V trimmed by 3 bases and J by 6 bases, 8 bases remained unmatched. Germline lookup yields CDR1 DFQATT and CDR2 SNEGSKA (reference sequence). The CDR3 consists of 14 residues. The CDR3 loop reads CSASRQGAKAEQYF. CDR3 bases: TGCAGTGCTAGCAGACAGGGGGCGAAGGCCGAGCAGTACTTC.

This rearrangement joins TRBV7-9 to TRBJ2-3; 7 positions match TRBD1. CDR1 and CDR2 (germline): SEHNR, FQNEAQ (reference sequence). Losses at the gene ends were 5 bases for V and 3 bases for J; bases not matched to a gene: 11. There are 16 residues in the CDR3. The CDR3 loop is CASSPGSRGQTDTQYF. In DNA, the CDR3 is TGTGCCAGCAGCCCTGGGAGCAGGGGACAGACAGATACGCAGTATTTT.

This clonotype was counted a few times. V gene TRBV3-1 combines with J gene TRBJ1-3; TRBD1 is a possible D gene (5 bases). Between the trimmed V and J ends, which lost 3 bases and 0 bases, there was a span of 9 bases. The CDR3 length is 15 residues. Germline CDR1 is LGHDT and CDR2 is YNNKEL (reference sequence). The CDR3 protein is CASSQGGFSGNTIYF. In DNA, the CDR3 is TGTGCCAGCAGCCAGGGGGGATTCTCTGGAAACACCATATATTTT.

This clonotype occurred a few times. CDR3 sequence: CASSLGTPGEQYF. Written as DNA, the CDR3 is TGCGCCAGCAGCTTGGGGACACCGGGCGAGCAGTACTTC. V usage is TRBV5-1 and J usage is TRBJ2-7, with TRBD1 as a possible D gene (5 bases). Germline CDR1 SGHRS, CDR2 YFSETQ. The V and J ends lost 0 bases and 6 bases respectively, with 10 bases between them. The CDR3 consists of 13 residues. Complete variable domain (other parts from reference TRBV5-1 and TRBJ2-7): KAGVTQTPRYLIKTRGQQVTLSCSPISGHRSVSWYQQTPGQGLQFLFEYFSETQRNKGNFPGRFSGRQFSNSRSEMNVSTLELGDSALYLCASSLGTPGEQYFGPGTRLTVT.

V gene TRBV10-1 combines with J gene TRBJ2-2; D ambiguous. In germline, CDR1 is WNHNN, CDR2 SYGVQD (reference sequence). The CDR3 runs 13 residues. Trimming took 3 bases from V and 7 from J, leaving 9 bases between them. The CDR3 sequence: CASSDWKSGELFF. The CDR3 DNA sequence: TGCGCCAGCAGTGATTGGAAGAGCGGGGAGCTGTTTTTT.

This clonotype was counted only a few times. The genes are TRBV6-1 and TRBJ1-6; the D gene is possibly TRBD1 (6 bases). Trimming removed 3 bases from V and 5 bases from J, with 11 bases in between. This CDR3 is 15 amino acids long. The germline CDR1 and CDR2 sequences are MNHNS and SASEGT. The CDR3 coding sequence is TGTGCCAGCAGTGAGGGGGCAGGAAATAATTCACCCCTCCACTTT. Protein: CASSEGAGNNSPLHF.

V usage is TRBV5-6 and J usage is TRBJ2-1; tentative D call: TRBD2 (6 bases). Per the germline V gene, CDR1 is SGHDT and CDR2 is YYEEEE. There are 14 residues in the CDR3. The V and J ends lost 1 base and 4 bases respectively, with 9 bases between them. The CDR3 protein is CASSLLAVYNEQFF. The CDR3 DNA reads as TGTGCCAGCAGCTTGTTAGCGGTTTACAATGAGCAGTTCTTC.

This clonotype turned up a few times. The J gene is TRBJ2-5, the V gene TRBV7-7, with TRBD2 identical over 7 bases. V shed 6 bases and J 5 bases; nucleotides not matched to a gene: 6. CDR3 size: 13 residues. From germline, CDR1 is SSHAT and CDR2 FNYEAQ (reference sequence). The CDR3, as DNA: TGTGCCAGCAGTACTGGGCGGGAGGAGACCCAGTACTTC. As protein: CASSTGREETQYF. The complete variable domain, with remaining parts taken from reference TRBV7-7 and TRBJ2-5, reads GAGVSQSPRYKVTKRGQDVTLRCDPISSHATLYWYQQALGQGPEFLTYFNYEAQPDKSGLPSDRFSAERPEGSISTLTIQRTEQRDSAMYRCASSTGREETQYFGPGTRLLVL.

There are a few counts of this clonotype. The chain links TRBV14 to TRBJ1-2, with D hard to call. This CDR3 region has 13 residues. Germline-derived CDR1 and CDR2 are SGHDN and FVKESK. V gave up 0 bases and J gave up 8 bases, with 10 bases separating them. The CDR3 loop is CASSQEAGRGYTF. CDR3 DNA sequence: TGTGCCAGCAGCCAAGAAGCGGGGAGAGGCTACACCTTC.

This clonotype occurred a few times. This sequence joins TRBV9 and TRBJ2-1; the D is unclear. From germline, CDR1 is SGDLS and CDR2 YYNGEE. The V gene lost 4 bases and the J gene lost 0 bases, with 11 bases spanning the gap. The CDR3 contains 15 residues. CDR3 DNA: TGTGCCAGCAGCCTTTCAATCCACTCCTACAATGAGCAGTTCTTC. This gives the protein CASSLSIHSYNEQFF.

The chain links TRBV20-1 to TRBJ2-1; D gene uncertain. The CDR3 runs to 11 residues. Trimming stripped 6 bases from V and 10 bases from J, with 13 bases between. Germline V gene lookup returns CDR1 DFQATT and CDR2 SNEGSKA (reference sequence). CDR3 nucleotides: TGCAGTGCACCATCTAGGGCAGAGCAGTTCTTC. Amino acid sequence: CSAPSRAEQFF.

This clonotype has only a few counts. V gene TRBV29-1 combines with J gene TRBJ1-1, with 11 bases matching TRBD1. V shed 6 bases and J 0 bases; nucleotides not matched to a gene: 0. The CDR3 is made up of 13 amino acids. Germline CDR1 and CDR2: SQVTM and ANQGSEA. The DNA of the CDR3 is TGCAGCGTGGGACAGGGGGTGAACACTGAAGCTTTCTTT. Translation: CSVGQGVNTEAFF.

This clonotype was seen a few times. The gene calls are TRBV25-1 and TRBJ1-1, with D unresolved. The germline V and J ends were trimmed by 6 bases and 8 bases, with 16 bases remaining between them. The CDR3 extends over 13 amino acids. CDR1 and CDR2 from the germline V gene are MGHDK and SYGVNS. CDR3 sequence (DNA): TGTGCCAGCAGGAAGGTCGGGGAGACGGAAGCTTTCTTT. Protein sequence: CASRKVGETEAFF.

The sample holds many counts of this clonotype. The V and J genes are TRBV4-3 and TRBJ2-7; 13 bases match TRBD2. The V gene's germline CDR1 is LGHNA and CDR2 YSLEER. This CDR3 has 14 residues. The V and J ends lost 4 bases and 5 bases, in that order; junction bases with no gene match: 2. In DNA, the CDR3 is TGCGCCAGCAGCCTAGGACTAGCGGGAGACGAGCAGTACTTC. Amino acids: CASSLGLAGDEQYF.